The rows below give T cell receptor beta chains drawn from one sample of a study of technical replicates of blood from several donors. Assay: immunoSEQ multiplex PCR; the TCRdb copy retains only in-frame clones and omits some. The sample carries about 72,000 clones, 80% to 95% recorded once. Material for sequencing was T cells isolated from PBMCs. The receptors originated from a human donor in good health. Both conserved end residues are part of each CDR3.

V gene: TRBV5-4
J gene: TRBJ2-5
CDR3 protein: CASSLVGQGGSETQYF

V gene: TRBV6-5
J gene: TRBJ2-7
CDR3 protein: CASSRRGYEQYF

V gene: TRBV6-5
J gene: TRBJ1-5
CDR3 protein: CASSFRGQPQHF

V gene: TRBV11-3
J gene: TRBJ2-5
CDR3 protein: CASSLRQRGTQETQYF

V gene: TRBV6-1
J gene: TRBJ2-7
CDR3 protein: CASSKVTAISYEQYF

V gene: TRBV6-6
J gene: TRBJ1-2
CDR3 protein: CASSYSSDSFGYGYTF

V gene: TRBV14
J gene: TRBJ2-3
CDR3 protein: CASSQDSGGYTDTQYF

V gene: TRBV5-4
J gene: TRBJ2-1
CDR3 protein: CASSLGGEYNEQFF

V gene: TRBV27
J gene: TRBJ2-2
CDR3 protein: CASSFHGTSGNIGELFF

V gene: TRBV2
J gene: TRBJ2-2
CDR3 protein: CASSIRQAIGELFF

V gene: TRBV7-6
J gene: TRBJ2-5
CDR3 protein: CASSLVLGQQETQYF

V gene: TRBV5-5
J gene: TRBJ2-3
CDR3 protein: CASSLISGSTDTQYF

V gene: TRBV30
J gene: TRBJ1-2
CDR3 protein: CAWGVGAGYGYTF

V gene: TRBV29-1
J gene: TRBJ1-1
CDR3 protein: CSVTGGMNTEAFF

V gene: TRBV4-1
J gene: TRBJ2-1
CDR3 protein: CASSPAGGTQQFF

V gene: TRBV18
J gene: TRBJ2-5
CDR3 protein: CASSPPGQGERETQYF

V gene: TRBV5-4
J gene: TRBJ2-7
CDR3 protein: CASRRTSGKYEQYF

V gene: TRBV7-3
J gene: TRBJ2-5
CDR3 protein: CASSLGQGSGETQYF

V gene: TRBV2
J gene: TRBJ2-3
CDR3 protein: CASSVRGVTDTQYF

V gene: TRBV30
J gene: TRBJ2-5
CDR3 protein: CAWSRQETQYF

V gene: TRBV6-1
J gene: TRBJ1-4
CDR3 protein: CASCDRVDEKLFF

V gene: TRBV9
J gene: TRBJ2-1
CDR3 protein: CASNIGGSNEQFF

V gene: TRBV29-1
J gene: TRBJ2-7
CDR3 protein: CSVEDAFGPGAVEQYF

V gene: TRBV7-3
J gene: TRBJ2-2
CDR3 protein: CASSDTSGRNTGELFF

V gene: TRBV10-3
J gene: TRBJ1-3
CDR3 protein: CAIILRVQGPGNTIYF

V gene: TRBV28
J gene: TRBJ1-2
CDR3 protein: CASSSSTGVYGYTF

V gene: TRBV19
J gene: TRBJ1-2
CDR3 protein: CASSVGQGDYGYTF

V gene: TRBV30
J gene: TRBJ2-2
CDR3 protein: CAWSVQGGTGELFF

V gene: TRBV9
J gene: TRBJ2-7
CDR3 protein: CASSDPTSDPYEQYF

V gene: TRBV7-9
J gene: TRBJ2-7
CDR3 protein: CASSLSPYRGNYEQYF

V gene: TRBV7-8
J gene: TRBJ2-5
CDR3 protein: CASSLAGVETQYF

V gene: TRBV4-2
J gene: TRBJ1-1
CDR3 protein: CASSLQGDTEAFF

V gene: TRBV6-5
J gene: TRBJ1-4
CDR3 protein: CASSYSGVANEKLFF

V gene: TRBV5-1
J gene: TRBJ2-1
CDR3 protein: CASSYRDREYNEQFF

V gene: TRBV28
J gene: TRBJ2-6
CDR3 protein: CASKGASSGANVLTF

V gene: TRBV29-1
J gene: TRBJ2-7
CDR3 protein: CSAAAESSYEQYF

V gene: TRBV7-9
J gene: TRBJ1-2
CDR3 protein: CASSLGGVDGYTF

V gene: TRBV7-9
J gene: TRBJ2-4
CDR3 protein: CASSLQGNIQYF

V gene: TRBV4-2
J gene: TRBJ2-1
CDR3 protein: CASSQDLGGGYNEQFF

V gene: TRBV6-1
J gene: TRBJ1-1
CDR3 protein: CASSEARLRGKTLGAFF

V gene: TRBV4-2
J gene: TRBJ2-3
CDR3 protein: CASSLQGQGTTVTDTQYF

V gene: TRBV30
J gene: TRBJ2-7
CDR3 protein: CAWSVRGWEQYF

V gene: TRBV9
J gene: TRBJ2-7
CDR3 protein: CASSATGSSYEQYF

V gene: TRBV9
J gene: TRBJ2-7
CDR3 protein: CASSVEFGEQYF

V gene: TRBV10-3
J gene: TRBJ2-1
CDR3 protein: CATRSSTGILDEQFF

V gene: TRBV18
J gene: TRBJ1-5
CDR3 protein: CASSPPRGVADNQPQHF

V gene: TRBV30
J gene: TRBJ2-5
CDR3 protein: CAWSGTGPKTQYF

V gene: TRBV5-1
J gene: TRBJ2-3
CDR3 protein: CASSLEDSTTDTQYF